This TCR beta chain was recorded in a study of naive and memory T cell subsets. Four PCR rounds used nested alpha and beta constant region primers plus the SP2 primer. TCRdb itself ran the 5' RACE reads through MiXCR, one entry per CDR3 protein. The table has 57,000 or so distinct CDR3 sequences, roughly 7% seen once. The library had UMIs added by 3' ligation of an oligonucleotide to TCR cDNA. Input was about 1 to 1,100 ng of DNase-treated total RNA without cell sorting. The CDR3 is made up of 16 amino acids. The V end was cut by 7 bases, the J end by 0 bases, with 13 bases between. Germline loops: CDR1 SNHLY, CDR2 FYNNEI.

The rearrangement uses TRBV2 and TRBJ2-6; D might be TRBD1 (6 bases). The source of this sequence is a male donor in good health. The DNA for the CDR3 is TGTGCCAGCATACAGGGTGTCCACTCTGGGGCCAACGTCCTGACTTTC. It translates to CASIQGVHSGANVLTF.